This TCR beta chain was captured in a study of cytotoxic CD8 clonotypes in ibrutinib-treated CLL. Study-level information: The study included eleven to twelve relapsed/refractory and over 14 treatment-naive patients; about 18 had IGHV unmutated disease. The average sample held roughly 250,000 productive templates and about 99,000 productive rearrangements.

This table comes from immunoSEQ multiplex PCR, and its TCRdb copy is limited to in-frame clones, with some not included. Altogether about 300,000 clones are present, roughly four fifths being singletons, with the ten largest covering 5.6%. This CDR3 is built from 13 residues. Per germline, CDR1 SNHLY and CDR2 FYNNEI. Trimming stripped 7 bases from V and 3 bases from J, with 13 bases between. This clone was picked up a small number of times. Genomic DNA (about 2 micrograms) was obtained from cryopreserved PBMCs for construction of TCR beta libraries. This sequence joins TRBV2 and TRBJ2-7, with D perhaps TRBD1 (6 bases). Sequenced here: PBMCs, sampled at disease progression, from a patient treated with ibrutinib. The TCR comes from a human donor with chronic lymphocytic leukemia. CDR3: CASTPRRGYEQYF. The CDR3 DNA is TGTGCCAGCACTCCCCGCAGGGGCTACGAGCAGTACTTC. Drawing the rest from reference TRBV2 and TRBJ2-7, the complete variable domain is EPEVTQTPSHQVTQMGQEVILRCVPISNHLYFYWYRQILGQKVEFLVSFYNNEISEKSEIFDDQFSVERPDGSNFTLKIRSTKLEDSAMYFCASTPRRGYEQYFGPGTRLTVT.